The next 15 T cell receptor beta chains were all read from a single sample in a study of cytomegalovirus exposure and HLA in healthy donors. Primers for the PCR totalled 60 Vbeta and 13 Jbeta. Sequenced by immunoSEQ multiplex PCR; TCRdb stores in-frame clones only, minus some. This table holds over 100,000 clones, approximately 80% found once. Sequencing was performed on PBMCs. The receptors come from a woman between 40 and 50 years old in good health and CMV-seropositive.

About this clone itself: The sample holds other DNA sequences that translate to the same CDR3. The chain uses TRBV7-3 and TRBJ2-3; TRBD1 agrees at 7 bases. Unmatched junction bases numbered 0, after V lost 3 bases and J lost 0 bases. From germline, CDR1 is SGHTA and CDR2 FQGTGA. This CDR3 has 14 amino acids. CDR3 sequence: CASSFRGSTDTQYF. The CDR3 bases are TGTGCCAGCAGCTTCAGGGGGAGCACAGATACGCAGTATTTT. Drawing the rest from reference TRBV7-3 and TRBJ2-3, the complete variable domain is GAGVSQTPSNKVTEKGKYVELRCDPISGHTALYWYRQSLGQGPEFLIYFQGTGAADDSGLPNDRFFAVRPEGSVSTLKIQRTERGDSAVYLCASSFRGSTDTQYFGPGTRLTVL.

The chain couples TRBV18 to TRBJ2-5; 14 bases map to TRBD2. The CDR3 has 16 amino acids. The V gene end was trimmed by 3 bases and the J gene end by 4 bases; junction bases not matched to a gene: 4. Looked up from germline, CDR1 is KGHSH and CDR2 is LQKENI. In nucleotides, the CDR3 is TGTGCCAGCTCACCGGGACTAGCGGGGGCTAGAGAGACCCAGTACTTC. The encoded protein is CASSPGLAGARETQYF.

V is TRBV6-5 and J is TRBJ1-2; the D gene is possibly TRBD1 (5 bases). CDR3 length: 14 amino acids. Trimming removed 5 bases from V and 0 bases from J, with 10 bases in between. Germline V gene data show CDR1 as MNHEY and CDR2 as SVGAGI. As DNA, the CDR3 is TGTGCCAGCAGTCCACGGGACTCTAACTATGGCTACACCTTC. Translated: CASSPRDSNYGYTF.

The chain is built from TRBV7-8 and TRBJ2-2; tentatively, D is TRBD2 (7 bases). Per germline, CDR1 SGHVS and CDR2 FQNEAQ. The V end lost 2 bases, the J end lost 2 bases, and 12 bases lay between the germline ends. The CDR3 loop spans 16 amino acids. The CDR3: CASSLNGGRNTGELFF. The CDR3 coding sequence is TGTGCCAGCAGCTTAAACGGGGGGCGAAACACCGGGGAGCTGTTTTTT.

The V and J genes are TRBV5-5 and TRBJ2-5; D call uncertain. The CDR3 runs to 13 residues. Germline V gives CDR1 SGHKS, CDR2 YYEKEE (reference sequence). Between the trimmed V and J ends, which lost 0 bases and 1 base, there was a span of 4 bases. CDR3 sequence (DNA): TGTGCCAGCAGCTTGGCCAGCCAAGAGACCCAGTACTTC. This gives the protein CASSLASQETQYF.

The rearrangement joins TRBV5-1 to TRBJ1-1, with TRBD1 matching over 10 bases. CDR1 and CDR2 (germline): SGHRS, YFSETQ. The ends lost 4 bases at V and 1 base at J; junction bases unmatched: 7. This CDR3 contains 16 residues. Here the CDR3 DNA reads TGCGCCAGCAGCCTCTCCGGGACAGGGGAGAACACTGAAGCTTTCTTT. Translated: CASSLSGTGENTEAFF.

The chain carries TRBV30 and TRBJ1-1; 7 positions agree with TRBD1. Germline V lookup: CDR1 GTSNPN, CDR2 SVGIG (reference sequence). The CDR3 runs 13 residues. After removal of 2 bases from V and 9 bases from J, the junction contained 9 bases not matched to a gene. The CDR3 DNA follows: TGTGCCTGGAGTCAGGGGACAGTGAGAAAAGCTTTCTTT. Encoded protein: CAWSQGTVRKAFF.

This clone has more than one count but fewer than ten. The chain joins TRBV30 to TRBJ1-6; maybe TRBD1 (5 bases). V lost 4 bases and J lost 5, with 9 bases in between. The CDR3 covers 13 residues. Germline values: CDR1 GTSNPN, CDR2 SVGIG (reference sequence). The DNA of the CDR3 is TGTGCCTGGACCGGACAAGATAATTCACCCCTCCACTTT. It translates to CAWTGQDNSPLHF.

This chain uses TRBV2 with TRBJ2-5; TRBD1 aligns across 10 bases. J was trimmed by 4 bases and V by 8 bases; bases with no gene match: 10. The CDR3 consists of 15 residues. In germline, CDR1 is SNHLY, CDR2 FYNNEI. CDR3 residues: CASSLGQGTLETQYF. As DNA, the CDR3 is TGTGCCAGCTCCTTGGGACAGGGGACACTAGAGACCCAGTACTTC.

The V and J genes are TRBV6-1 and TRBJ1-4; 8 bases map to TRBD1. In germline, CDR1 is MNHNS, CDR2 SASEGT. Trimming removed 4 bases from V and 5 bases from J; junction bases left unmatched: 9. The CDR3 is made up of 16 amino acids. CDR3 sequence reads: CASSVGTGRGNEKLFF. DNA for the CDR3: TGTGCCAGCAGTGTCGGGACAGGAAGAGGAAATGAAAAACTGTTTTTT.

This clone appeared once. The V gene is TRBV7-9, the J gene TRBJ1-2; D is uncertain. V was pared by 0 bases and J by 0 bases, with 8 bases between. Per the germline V gene, CDR1 is SEHNR and CDR2 is FQNEAQ (reference sequence). The length of the CDR3 is 15 residues. The CDR3 region is CASSLAAGSNYGYTF. The DNA for the CDR3 is TGTGCCAGCAGCTTAGCGGCCGGGTCTAACTATGGCTACACCTTC.

The V and J genes are TRBV12-5 and TRBJ1-2, with 7 bases that match TRBD1. Germline V lookup: CDR1 LGHNT, CDR2 FRNRAP. V lost 4 bases, J lost 3 bases, and 20 bases stayed unmatched. This CDR3 contains 19 residues. The CDR3 reads CASGSPGTVHHPAYYGYTF. CDR3 nucleotides: TGTGCTAGTGGTTCCCCCGGGACAGTCCATCACCCGGCGTACTATGGCTACACCTTC. Full variable domain (rest looked up from reference TRBV12-5 and TRBJ1-2): DARVTQTPRHKVTEMGQEVTMRCQPILGHNTVFWYRQTMMQGLELLAYFRNRAPLDDSGMPKDRFSAEMPDATLATLKIQPSEPRDSAVYFCASGSPGTVHHPAYYGYTFGSGTRLTVV.

CDR3 protein: CASSALGLAGKETQYF. For the CDR3, the DNA is TGTGCCAGCAGCGCCCTGGGACTAGCGGGGAAAGAGACCCAGTACTTC. The genes are TRBV9 and TRBJ2-5; 13 bases are a match to TRBD2. Germline values: CDR1 SGDLS, CDR2 YYNGEE. V was pared by 3 bases and J by 3 bases, with 5 bases of the junction left unmatched. The CDR3 has 16 amino acids.

The chain recombines TRBV6-5 with TRBJ2-6, with D uncertain. The CDR3 is made up of 16 amino acids. Germline V gene data show CDR1 as MNHEY and CDR2 as SVGAGI. Trimming took 4 bases from V and 0 from J, leaving 10 bases between them. The CDR3 DNA follows: TGTGCCAGCAGTTCGACAAGCCGCTCTGGGGCCAACGTCCTGACTTTC. This encodes CASSSTSRSGANVLTF.

This rearrangement joins TRBV7-2 to TRBJ2-2; 7 bases line up with TRBD2. V lost 5 bases, J lost 7 bases, and 10 bases stayed unmatched. Germline lookup yields CDR1 SGHTA and CDR2 FQGNSA. The CDR3 sequence is 15 residues long. This CDR3 is CASSVGGRLGGELFF. The CDR3 region has the DNA TGTGCCAGCAGCGTCGGGGGGAGGTTGGGCGGGGAGCTGTTTTTT.